This T cell receptor beta chain was sequenced in a study of tumor and adjacent non-tumor tissue in lung cancer. TCRbeta libraries were built with three rounds of nested PCR, modified from ARM-PCR. Each CDR3 protein is one row after TCRdb ran MiXCR on the multiplex PCR reads. The table includes 40,000 or so distinct CDR3 sequences, roughly 60% detected once. No cell sorting was done before RNA was extracted from the tissue. More than 3 cm separated this lung sample from the edge of the tumor. With respect to this clonotype: Antigen unknown. A junction end diverges from the germline sequence, so it may reflect a read error.

Regarding the study as a whole: In normal lung, the top 100 clones were significantly more dominant than in tumor.

The sequencing input was distant non-tumor lung tissue. The receptor was isolated from a man aged 50-60 years with non-small cell lung cancer.

CDR3 in DNA: TGTGCCAGCGGGAGCCCCGGGGAGCTGTTTTTC. This gives the protein CASGSPGELFF. The chain links TRBV6-6 to TRBJ2-2; TRBD2 is a possible D gene (5 bases). Germline V lookup: CDR1 MNHNY, CDR2 SVGAGI (reference sequence). There are 11 residues in the CDR3.